These 22 T cell receptor beta chains share one sample of origin, sequenced in a study of blood T cell repertoires in COVID-19. The data were produced by immunoSEQ multiplex PCR, yet TCRdb's version contains in-frame clones alone and is incomplete. There are over 100,000 clones in the sample; roughly 76% occur only once, and less than 11% lies in the top ten. Sample: peripheral blood. The receptors shown here come from a human donor in a cohort sampled during active COVID-19.

The chain employs TRBV6-1 and TRBJ1-3; D remains ambiguous. The CDR3 contains 15 residues. With 2 bases removed from V and 1 base from J, the gap between germline ends came to 9 bases. Germline V gene data show CDR1 as MNHNS and CDR2 as SASEGT. CDR3 coding DNA: TGTGCCAGCAGTGAACGGTCGTATTCTGGAAACACCATATATTTT. This encodes CASSERSYSGNTIYF.

This clone is a singleton in its sample. The chain recombines TRBV27 with TRBJ2-1; 9 bases align to TRBD2. V lost 3 bases to trimming and J lost 5 bases; unmatched junction nucleotides: 2. From germline, CDR1 is MNHEY and CDR2 SMNVEV (reference sequence). The CDR3 has 14 residues. For the CDR3, the DNA is TGTGCCAGCAGTTTGGCGGGAGGGGACAATGAGCAGTTCTTC. It codes for CASSLAGGDNEQFF.

A word on this clone: One junction end does not reproduce the germline sequence, and a read error may be involved. The J gene is TRBJ2-7, the V gene TRBV5-6, with D possibly being TRBD1 (7 bases). The length of the CDR3 is 12 residues. Germline CDR1 is SGHDT and CDR2 is YYEEEE. CDR3 bases: TGTGCCAGCAGCTTGGGCACGGGGGACAGCTTCTTC. Protein sequence: CASSLGTGDSFF.

The genes are TRBV7-9 and TRBJ1-1; the match to TRBD1 covers 7 bases. The CDR3 totals 14 residues. V shed 5 bases, J shed 2 bases, and the junction held 5 bases outside the gene matches. Germline V CDR1 and CDR2: SEHNR, FQNEAQ (reference sequence). The CDR3 region has the DNA TGTGCCAGCAGCGTTACAGGGGCTAACACTGAAGCTTTCTTT. Its translation is CASSVTGANTEAFF.

The CDR3 spells CAWTTGNYGYTF. DNA for the CDR3: TGTGCCTGGACGACAGGGAACTATGGCTACACCTTC. The rearrangement uses TRBV30 and TRBJ1-2; 7 bases align to TRBD1. After removal of 4 bases from V and 2 bases from J, the junction contained 1 base not matched to a gene. This CDR3 region has 12 residues. CDR1 is GTSNPN, CDR2 SVGIG, per germline (reference sequence).

The genes are TRBV6-5 and TRBJ2-6, with D perhaps TRBD1 (7 bases). V was cut by 11 bases and J by 1 base, with 15 bases left in between. CDR3 size: 15 residues. Per germline, CDR1 MNHEY and CDR2 SVGAGI. CDR3 protein: CAGMTGRSGANVLTF. Written as DNA, the CDR3 is TGTGCCGGCATGACAGGGAGGTCTGGGGCCAACGTCCTGACTTTC.

The chain joins TRBV14 to TRBJ2-7, with 8 bases aligning to TRBD2. The germline V gene encodes CDR1 SGHDN and CDR2 FVKESK. The junction had 7 bases not matched to a gene; V was cut back by 4 bases and J by 2 bases. The CDR3 totals 15 residues. The CDR3 here is CASSPSGGSTYEQYF. The CDR3 bases are TGTGCCAGCAGCCCCAGCGGGGGCTCCACCTACGAGCAGTACTTC. Variable domain in full (rest from reference TRBV14 and TRBJ2-7): EAGVTQFPSHSVIEKGQTVTLRCDPISGHDNLYWYRRVMGKEIKFLLHFVKESKQDESGMPNNRFLAERTGGTYSTLKVQPAELEDSGVYFCASSPSGGSTYEQYFGPGTRLTVT.

This sequence joins TRBV30 and TRBJ2-7; 9 nucleotides match TRBD2. V gave up 1 base and J gave up 0 bases; unmatched junction bases: 4. Germline values: CDR1 GTSNPN, CDR2 SVGIG (reference sequence). The CDR3 runs 15 residues. CDR3 DNA sequence: TGTGCCTGGAGTGCGCTTAGCGGGAGCTCCTACGAGCAGTACTTC. Protein product: CAWSALSGSSYEQYF. The full variable domain, with the rest looked up from reference TRBV30 and TRBJ2-7, is SQTIHQWPATLVQPVGSPLSLECTVEGTSNPNLYWYRQAAGRGLQLLFYSVGIGQISSEVPQNLSASRPQDRQFILSSKKLLLSDSGFYLCAWSALSGSSYEQYFGPGTRLTVT.

The genes are TRBV7-9 and TRBJ1-2; D remains unclear. V was cut by 6 bases and J by 0 bases, with 11 bases left in between. Germline V gene lookup returns CDR1 SEHNR and CDR2 FQNEAQ (reference sequence). The CDR3 contains 14 residues. The CDR3 sequence: CASRLNSPNYGYTF. The CDR3 DNA reads TGTGCCAGCAGACTAAACTCTCCTAACTATGGCTACACCTTC.

Concerning this clone itself: Other DNA sequences of this sample code for an identical CDR3. The chain recombines TRBV6-2 or TRBV6-3 with TRBJ1-2; D perhaps matches TRBD1 (5 bases). Germline-derived CDR1 and CDR2 are MNHEY and SVGEGT. The CDR3 totals 13 residues. Trimming left V 6 bases short and J 3 bases short, with 11 bases between. The CDR3 region is CASSPTGDYGYTF. CDR3 nucleotide sequence: TGTGCCAGCAGCCCCACAGGTGACTATGGCTACACCTTC.

The chain combines TRBV7-2 with TRBJ2-5, with 9 bases that match TRBD1. Looked up from germline, CDR1 is SGHTA and CDR2 is FQGNSA. V shed 3 bases and J 5 bases; nucleotides not matched to a gene: 7. The CDR3 is 15 residues long. CDR3 sequence reads: CASSLATGGRETQYF. CDR3 nucleotide sequence: TGTGCCAGCAGCTTGGCGACAGGGGGTAGGGAGACCCAGTACTTC.

J is TRBJ1-5 and V is TRBV28, with a weak D call TRBD1 (6 bases). This CDR3 is built from 14 residues. V dropped 5 bases and J dropped 5 bases, with 13 bases sitting between them. Per germline, CDR1 MDHEN and CDR2 SYDVKM. In nucleotides, the CDR3 is TGTGCCAGCAGTACCGACAGGAAGTATCAGCCCCAGCATTTT. This translates into CASSTDRKYQPQHF.

The chain combines TRBV4-1 with TRBJ2-7, with 8 nucleotides matching TRBD1. The CDR3 extends over 16 amino acids. The junction had 13 bases not matched to a gene; V was cut back by 3 bases and J by 6 bases. Germline CDR1 is MGHRA and CDR2 is YSYEKL. This CDR3 reads CASSHLQGVRALEQYF. The CDR3 nucleotides read TGCGCCAGCAGCCACCTACAGGGGGTAAGGGCCCTCGAGCAGTACTTC.

This chain links TRBV7-2 with TRBJ2-7, with D unclear. V shed 0 bases and J shed 2 bases, with 5 bases lying between them. CDR1 is SGHTA, CDR2 FQGNSA, per germline. The CDR3 sequence is 13 residues long. As DNA, the CDR3 is TGTGCCAGCAGCTTAGCGGCCGCCTACGAGCAGTACTTC. It specifies CASSLAAAYEQYF.

CDR3 bases: TGTGCCAGCAGTTACGAGGGGGCTTTGTCACCCCTCCACTTT. Its protein is CASSYEGALSPLHF. This chain uses TRBV6-5 with TRBJ1-6; 7 bases align to TRBD1. The V gene's germline CDR1 is MNHEY and CDR2 SVGAGI. This CDR3 is built from 14 residues. The V gene end was trimmed by 2 bases and the J gene end by 10 bases; junction bases not matched to a gene: 5.

The chain links TRBV19 to TRBJ1-1; 8 bases fit TRBD1. CDR1 is LNHDA and CDR2 is SQIVND in the germline V gene (reference sequence). The CDR3 is made up of 16 amino acids. The trim removed 6 bases at V and 6 bases at J, leaving 15 bases unmatched. The DNA for the CDR3 is TGTGCCAGTAGAATAAGACAGGGGTATATCTCCCCTGAAGCTTTCTTT. It encodes CASRIRQGYISPEAFF. The full variable domain, with the rest looked up from reference TRBV19 and TRBJ1-1, is DGGITQSPKYLFRKEGQNVTLSCEQNLNHDAMYWYRQDPGQGLRLIYYSQIVNDFQKGDIAEGYSVSREKKESFPLTVTSAQKNPTAFYLCASRIRQGYISPEAFFGQGTRLTVV.

The chain links TRBV11-2 to TRBJ2-7, with TRBD1 matching over 9 bases. Germline CDR1 SGHAT, CDR2 FQNNGV. V shed 5 bases and J 7 bases; nucleotides not matched to a gene: 9. This CDR3 has 14 residues. CDR3 DNA: TGTGCCAGCAGCCCCGGGACAGGGTCGCGGGAGCAGTACTTC. Translating it yields CASSPGTGSREQYF.

This clone was seen only once. The chain couples TRBV2 to TRBJ1-3, with 9 nucleotides matching TRBD1. Germline CDR1 reads SNHLY; CDR2 reads FYNNEI. CDR3 length: 12 amino acids. After removal of 6 bases from V and 11 bases from J, the junction contained 5 bases not matched to a gene. CDR3 loop: CASRGQGSPIYF. In nucleotides, the CDR3 is TGTGCCAGCAGGGGACAGGGATCCCCCATATATTTT.

The rearrangement links TRBV27 to TRBJ2-2; possible D gene TRBD2, 6 bases. CDR3 size: 16 residues. Trimming removed 4 bases at V and 1 base at J, with 13 bases between. CDR1 and CDR2 from the germline V gene are MNHEY and SMNVEV (reference sequence). CDR3 residues: CASSSETEGNTGELFF. CDR3 nucleotide sequence: TGTGCCAGCAGTTCGGAGACGGAGGGGAACACCGGGGAGCTGTTTTTT.

Comments on this clone: This sample includes further DNA sequences coding for the same CDR3. The chain is built from TRBV2 and TRBJ2-7; D is possibly TRBD1 (5 bases). This CDR3 is built from 12 residues. Germline CDR1 is SNHLY and CDR2 is FYNNEI. Trimming took 4 bases from V and 5 from J, leaving 9 bases between them. The CDR3 loop is CASSGQGHEQYF. DNA for the CDR3: TGTGCCAGCAGTGGCCAGGGCCACGAGCAGTACTTC.

This clone was detected once. V usage is TRBV11-3 and J usage is TRBJ1-1, with a tentative D call TRBD1 (5 bases). This CDR3 has 15 amino acids. V was trimmed by 1 base and J by 5 bases, leaving 14 bases between them. Germline V gene sequence: CDR1 SGHNT, CDR2 YENEEA. Here the CDR3 reads CASSLGTGGGTEAFF. In DNA form, the CDR3 reads TGTGCCAGCAGCTTAGGTACCGGGGGAGGGACTGAAGCTTTCTTT.

This chain connects TRBV7-2 to TRBJ1-1; D may be TRBD1 (5 bases). V shed 1 base and J shed 5 bases, with 11 bases lying between them. Germline values: CDR1 SGHTA, CDR2 FQGNSA. CDR3 length equals 14 residues. In DNA, the CDR3 is TGTGCCAGCAGCTTAGTGCAAGGGGATACTGAAGCTTTCTTT. Amino acid sequence: CASSLVQGDTEAFF.